A single sample is the source of the 8 T cell receptor beta chains below, sequenced in a study of CXCR3-negative and CXCR3-positive naive CD8 T cells. General observations from the study: CXCR3-positive naive cells carried more hydrophobic TRB CDR3s than CXCR3-negative naive cells did.

Their cognate antigens are unknown. The method, 5' RACE with UMI labels, was used to prepare the TRB cDNA libraries. For each CDR3 protein, TCRdb gives one entry from its re-call of the 5' RACE reads, without DNA. This sample contains fewer than 90,000 distinct CDR3 sequences. Sequencing input: naive CXCR3+ CD8+ T cells from blood. Subset specified: CD45RO-CCR7+CD27+CD95- naive CD8+ T cells expressing CXCR3 (TNR3+). Source of these receptors: a human donor in good health. Some clones in this sample may be carry-over from other donors' samples.

The rearrangement joins TRBV7-8 to TRBJ2-7; the TRBD1 assignment by TCRdb is unverifiable without DNA. This CDR3 is 14 amino acids long. Looked up from germline, CDR1 is SGHVS and CDR2 is FQNEAQ. This CDR3 is CASSSGTGLYEQYF. The whole variable domain, filled in from reference TRBV7-8 and TRBJ2-7, reads GAGVSQSPRYKVAKRGQDVALRCDPISGHVSLFWYQQALGQGPEFLTYFQNEAQLDKSGLPSDRFFAERPEGSVSTLKIQRTQQEDSAVYLCASSSGTGLYEQYFGPGTRLTVT.

The J gene is TRBJ1-1, the V gene TRBV11-3; as DNA is missing, the TRBD1 call by TCRdb cannot be tested. CDR1 SGHNT and CDR2 YENEEA come from the germline V gene. CDR3 length equals 18 residues. This chain's CDR3 is CASSQGIGGGPMNTEAFF.

This chain connects TRBV6-4 to TRBJ2-3. This CDR3 spans 13 amino acids. Per germline, CDR1 MRHNA and CDR2 SNTAGT. The CDR3 loop reads CASSDSDTGTQYF.

The V call is TRBV9, the J call TRBJ1-1; the D call of TRBD1 rests on TCRdb alone, since no DNA is present to check it. This CDR3 region has 13 residues. Germline values: CDR1 SGDLS, CDR2 YYNGEE. CDR3 sequence: CASSVASRGAAFF. The variable domain in full, completed from reference TRBV9 and TRBJ1-1, reads DSGVTQTPKHLITATGQRVTLRCSPRSGDLSVYWYQQSLDQGLQFLIQYYNGEERAKGNILERFSAQQFPDLHSELNLSSLELGDSALYFCASSVASRGAAFFGQGTRLTVV.

The chain's CDR3 is CASSSSGDDTDTQYF. The chain combines TRBV7-6 with TRBJ2-3; TCRdb selects TRBD1, and the lack of DNA leaves this call unchecked. Germline V CDR1 and CDR2: SGHVS, FNYEAQ. The CDR3 runs 15 residues.

This chain uses TRBV6-1 with TRBJ1-1; the D call from TCRdb, TRBD1, cannot be confirmed without DNA. CDR1 is MNHNS and CDR2 is SASEGT in the germline V gene. The CDR3 contains 11 residues. The CDR3 sequence: CASTKGTEAFF.

V and J are TRBV12-3 or TRBV12-4 and TRBJ1-5. CDR3 length: 17 amino acids. The CDR3 sequence is CASSLIDERGLHQPQHF.

The CDR3 reads CASSPLPEKLGNEQFF. The chain has TRBV28 and TRBJ2-1. CDR3 length: 16 amino acids. In germline, CDR1 is MDHEN, CDR2 SYDVKM.